The clone carrying this T cell receptor beta chain was recorded at least ten times. In building TCR beta libraries, iRepertoire HTBI primers were used together with Arm-PCR of CDR3 regions. TCRdb redid the calling of the multiplex PCR reads with MiXCR, one entry per CDR3 protein. This sample has around 460,000 distinct CDR3 sequences, with about 20% found just once. This record belongs to a study of regulatory T cells in long-lasting Graves disease. The CDR3 length is 14 residues. Looked up from germline, CDR1 is ENHRY and CDR2 is SYGVKD. V lost 0 bases and J lost 6, with 11 bases in between. Time point specified: persistent/refractory GD, antithyroid drugs over 5 years with positive TRAb. The TCR library was prepared using RNA isolated from PBMCs. EDTA tubes held roughly 9.9 milliliters of peripheral blood from each patient.

The chain is built from TRBV10-3 and TRBJ1-2; D is ambiguous. The sample here was peripheral blood mononuclear cells (PBMCs), taken when the disease was refractory, from a patient treated with antithyroid drugs. The sequence was obtained from a female donor with Graves disease. The CDR3 spells CAISESAPLHGYTF. CDR3 nucleotides: TGTGCCATCAGTGAGTCGGCCCCTCTCCATGGCTACACCTTC.